These 27 T cell receptor beta chains share one sample of origin, sequenced in a study of beta chain features in type 1 diabetes. The entirety of the isolated RNA underwent reverse transcription, so expressed TCRB transcripts were sequenced. Profiled with immunoSEQ multiplex PCR; TCRdb holds only in-frame clones, not every one. This sample has hundreds of thousands of clones, with roughly 12% found just once. The sample taken for sequencing was naive CD4+ T cells from blood. Source of these receptors: a young man in good health.

The J gene is TRBJ2-3, the V gene TRBV7-3, with D maybe TRBD1 (6 bases). Germline CDR1 reads SGHTA; CDR2 reads FQGTGA. The V gene lost 3 bases and the J gene lost 0 bases, with 10 bases spanning the gap. The CDR3 is 15 amino acids. The CDR3 region is CASSFSGQSTDTQYF. The CDR3 bases are TGTGCCAGCAGCTTTTCTGGACAGAGCACAGATACGCAGTATTTT.

V gene TRBV6-5 combines with J gene TRBJ2-1; D gene uncertain. Germline loops: CDR1 MNHEY, CDR2 SVGAGI. The CDR3 totals 13 residues. Trimming took 2 bases from V and 5 from J, leaving 7 bases between them. CDR3 nucleotides: TGTGCCAGCAGTTACACTCTCAACAATGAGCAGTTCTTC. Encoded protein: CASSYTLNNEQFF.

This clone has more than one count but fewer than ten. The chain combines TRBV28 with TRBJ2-7, with TRBD1 matching over 10 bases. V gave up 6 bases and J gave up 1 base; unmatched junction bases: 3. Germline V gene sequence: CDR1 MDHEN, CDR2 SYDVKM. This CDR3 is 14 amino acids long. For the CDR3, the DNA is TGTGCCAGCAGAGGGACAGGGGCTTCCTACGAGCAGTACTTC. Translated: CASRGTGASYEQYF.

This clone has a handful of counts. The sample has other DNA sequences that encode this CDR3 too. The CDR3 nucleotides read TGTGCCAGCAGCTTAGAACAGGGGGCGTACGAGCAGTACTTC. Protein: CASSLEQGAYEQYF. The chain joins TRBV7-2 to TRBJ2-7; 9 bases line up with TRBD1. The CDR3 sequence is 14 residues long. Trimming at V came to 1 base and at J to 4 bases, leaving 2 bases not matched to a gene. Germline V gene sequence: CDR1 SGHTA, CDR2 FQGNSA.

The J gene is TRBJ1-2, the V gene TRBV7-2; no clear D gene. The germline V and J ends were trimmed by 5 bases and 4 bases, with 8 bases remaining between them. Germline assignment: CDR1 SGHTA and CDR2 FQGNSA. The CDR3 has 12 amino acids. The CDR3 DNA follows: TGTGCCAGCAGCCCGATAGCCTATGGCTACACCTTC. Amino acid sequence: CASSPIAYGYTF. The full variable domain, rest sourced from reference TRBV7-2 and TRBJ1-2, is GAGVSQSPSNKVTEKGKDVELRCDPISGHTALYWYRQSLGQGLEFLIYFQGNSAPDKSGLPSDRFSAERTGGSVSTLTIQRTQQEDSAVYLCASSPIAYGYTFGSGTRLTVV.

The V gene is TRBV6-5, the J gene TRBJ2-7; TRBD1 matches at 7 bases. The CDR3 totals 11 residues. The V and J ends lost 6 bases and 6 bases, in that order; junction bases with no gene match: 2. Looked up from germline, CDR1 is MNHEY and CDR2 is SVGAGI. The CDR3 protein is CASSRQGEQYF. As DNA, the CDR3 is TGTGCCAGCAGCCGACAGGGCGAGCAGTACTTC.

This clone was seen a handful of times. The CDR3 reads CASSPGQLTDTQYF. CDR3 nucleotide sequence: TGTGCCAGCAGCCCTGGACAGCTCACAGATACGCAGTATTTT. This sequence joins TRBV11-3 and TRBJ2-3; D possibly corresponds to TRBD1 (6 bases). The CDR3 covers 14 residues. Germline V gives CDR1 SGHNT, CDR2 YENEEA. Trimming cost V 5 bases and J 2 bases, with 11 bases left between them.

The chain carries TRBV9 and TRBJ2-1; 10 bases line up with TRBD1. Germline lookup yields CDR1 SGDLS and CDR2 YYNGEE. CDR3 length: 15 residues. V lost 4 bases to trimming and J lost 5 bases; unmatched junction nucleotides: 6. Here the CDR3 reads CASSSRQGADNEQFF. The CDR3 nucleotides are TGTGCCAGCAGCTCTAGACAGGGGGCTGACAATGAGCAGTTCTTC.

This clone has a count of ten or more. The CDR3 is CATLGGGGDTQYF. CDR3 bases: TGTGCCACCTTGGGCGGGGGCGGAGATACGCAGTATTTT. The chain recombines TRBV10-3 with TRBJ2-3; perhaps TRBD2 as D (7 bases). Per the germline V gene, CDR1 is ENHRY and CDR2 is SYGVKD. Trimming removed 10 bases at V and 5 bases at J, with 16 bases between. The CDR3 spans 13 residues.

The table lists this clone with a few counts. The rearrangement links TRBV19 to TRBJ2-1; TRBD2 agrees at 9 bases. Germline trimming cut 0 bases from V and 2 bases from J; bases unmatched to any gene: 5. Germline lookup yields CDR1 LNHDA and CDR2 SQIVND (reference sequence). CDR3 length: 17 residues. CDR3 in DNA: TGTGCCAGTAGTATAGATCTTGGCGGGGGGGCCTACAATGAGCAGTTCTTC. Encoded protein: CASSIDLGGGAYNEQFF.

The rearrangement joins TRBV4-2 to TRBJ1-1; 12 nucleotides match TRBD1. Germline assignment: CDR1 LGHNA and CDR2 YNFKEQ. This CDR3 comprises 16 residues. The V gene end was trimmed by 4 bases and the J gene end by 5 bases; junction bases not matched to a gene: 8. The CDR3 loop is CASSPRDRGLGTEAFF. In nucleotides, the CDR3 is TGTGCCAGCAGCCCCCGGGACAGGGGGCTAGGTACTGAAGCTTTCTTT.

The chain recombines TRBV30 with TRBJ2-6; D is unresolved. Germline CDR1 and CDR2: GTSNPN and SVGIG (reference sequence). The CDR3 sequence is 14 residues long. V shed 5 bases and J shed 0 bases, with 8 bases lying between them. CDR3: CAWGFYSGANVLTF. The CDR3 bases are TGTGCCTGGGGCTTTTACTCTGGGGCCAACGTCCTGACTTTC.

The chain joins TRBV9 to TRBJ1-2; D remains unclear. This CDR3 has 14 residues. The germline V gene encodes CDR1 SGDLS and CDR2 YYNGEE. Trimming cost V 5 bases and J 4 bases, with 15 bases left between them. The CDR3 DNA is TGTGCCAGCAGACAGACAACTGTGGGCTATGGCTACACCTTC. It translates to CASRQTTVGYGYTF.

In its sample, this clone was seen a few times. V and J are TRBV29-1 and TRBJ2-5, with 10 bases fitting TRBD2. The CDR3 covers 17 residues. V shed 3 bases, J shed 0 bases, and the junction held 10 bases outside the gene matches. In germline, CDR1 is SQVTM, CDR2 ANQGSEA. CDR3 residues: CSVEGFSGRTYQETQYF. The CDR3 DNA sequence: TGCAGCGTTGAGGGTTTTAGCGGGAGGACGTACCAAGAGACCCAGTACTTC.

The chain couples TRBV9 to TRBJ2-1; D is possibly TRBD1 (7 bases). The CDR3 has 16 amino acids. Trimming removed 4 bases at V and 0 bases at J, with 14 bases between. Germline V gene lookup returns CDR1 SGDLS and CDR2 YYNGEE. Written as DNA, the CDR3 is TGTGCCAGCAGCAGGAGGGGGCTCTCCTCCTACAATGAGCAGTTCTTC. Protein sequence: CASSRRGLSSYNEQFF. The full variable domain, rest sourced from reference TRBV9 and TRBJ2-1, is DSGVTQTPKHLITATGQRVTLRCSPRSGDLSVYWYQQSLDQGLQFLIQYYNGEERAKGNILERFSAQQFPDLHSELNLSSLELGDSALYFCASSRRGLSSYNEQFFGPGTRLTVL.

The chain combines TRBV4-1 with TRBJ2-7, with D possibly matching TRBD2 (6 bases). Trimming stripped 0 bases from V and 3 bases from J, with 15 bases between. This CDR3 region has 16 residues. Germline CDR1 and CDR2: MGHRA and YSYEKL. The CDR3 bases are TGCGCCAGCAGCCAAGAAGTGGCTAGCGTTGGCTACGAGCAGTACTTC. Protein: CASSQEVASVGYEQYF.

The chain recombines TRBV15 with TRBJ2-1; TRBD2 matches 9 bases. V dropped 2 bases and J dropped 6; count of bases not matched to a gene: 8. The CDR3 spans 16 residues. Germline V gene lookup returns CDR1 LNHNV and CDR2 YYDKDF (reference sequence). The CDR3 loop is CATSRMGGGAPNEQFF. CDR3 DNA: TGTGCCACCAGCAGAATGGGCGGGGGGGCTCCCAATGAGCAGTTCTTC. The full variable domain, with the rest looked up from reference TRBV15 and TRBJ2-1, is DAMVIQNPRYQVTQFGKPVTLSCSQTLNHNVMYWYQQKSSQAPKLLFHYYDKDFNNEADTPDNFQSRRPNTSFCFLDIRSPGLGDTAMYLCATSRMGGGAPNEQFFGPGTRLTVL.

The chain combines TRBV9 with TRBJ1-2; D not resolved. CDR3 length: 12 amino acids. Germline V gene sequence: CDR1 SGDLS, CDR2 YYNGEE. Trimming cost V 1 base and J 8 bases, with 9 bases left between them. CDR3 protein: CASSVYGGGYTF. Written as DNA, the CDR3 is TGTGCCAGCAGCGTATATGGAGGGGGCTACACCTTC.

This clone was counted a few times. J is TRBJ1-2 and V is TRBV11-2; 9 bases are shared with TRBD1. Unmatched junction bases numbered 7, after V lost 3 bases and J lost 8 bases. This CDR3 has 14 amino acids. Germline CDR1 SGHAT, CDR2 FQNNGV. CDR3 amino acids: CASSLWTGAYGYTF. CDR3 coding DNA: TGTGCCAGCAGCTTGTGGACAGGGGCGTACGGCTACACCTTC.

The chain joins TRBV30 to TRBJ2-3; perhaps TRBD1 as D (6 bases). The CDR3 contains 16 residues. The V and J ends lost 0 bases and 2 bases respectively, with 15 bases between them. Germline V gene lookup returns CDR1 GTSNPN and CDR2 SVGIG (reference sequence). The CDR3 protein is CAWSVGLGGITDTQYF. CDR3 DNA sequence: TGTGCCTGGAGTGTAGGGCTAGGGGGTATCACAGATACGCAGTATTTT.

This rearrangement joins TRBV10-3 to TRBJ2-7; 10 positions match TRBD2. There are 15 residues in the CDR3. V gave up 2 bases and J gave up 1 base; unmatched junction bases: 2. Germline CDR1 and CDR2: ENHRY and SYGVKD. CDR3 in amino acids: CAISEGLAESYEQYF. In DNA, the CDR3 is TGTGCCATCAGTGAGGGACTAGCGGAATCCTACGAGCAGTACTTC.

This sequence joins TRBV6-6 and TRBJ2-1, with TRBD2 matching 7 bases. Trimming took 2 bases from V and 4 from J; bases not matched to a gene: 2. This CDR3 is 14 amino acids long. CDR1 is MNHNY and CDR2 is SVGAGI in the germline V gene (reference sequence). CDR3 in DNA: TGTGCCAGCAGTTACGGGCGGGAGTACAATGAGCAGTTCTTC. Protein product: CASSYGREYNEQFF.

This clone appeared a few times. The genes are TRBV7-2 and TRBJ2-7; possible D gene TRBD1, 6 bases. This CDR3 spans 17 amino acids. The germline V and J ends were trimmed by 1 base and 0 bases, with 16 bases remaining between them. The V gene's germline CDR1 is SGHTA and CDR2 FQGNSA. CDR3 in amino acids: CASSLGIRLGASYEQYF. The CDR3 region has the DNA TGTGCCAGCAGCTTAGGAATTAGGCTGGGGGCCTCCTACGAGCAGTACTTC.

The rearrangement links TRBV11-2 to TRBJ2-3; 7 nucleotides align to TRBD2. The CDR3 runs 15 residues. The V segment lost 6 bases and the J segment 0 bases; nucleotides outside the gene matches: 6. From germline, CDR1 is SGHAT and CDR2 FQNNGV. The CDR3 DNA is TGTGCCAGCAGTCCTAGCGGATATAGCACAGATACGCAGTATTTT. It is translated as CASSPSGYSTDTQYF.

This clone was recorded a few times. This chain links TRBV5-1 with TRBJ1-6; D is perhaps TRBD1 (6 bases). The V gene's germline CDR1 is SGHRS and CDR2 YFSETQ. Deletions cut 7 bases from V and 6 bases from J, with 14 bases between. This CDR3 region has 14 residues. The CDR3 spells CASRVDSVNSPLHF. CDR3 nucleotide sequence: TGCGCCAGCCGGGTGGACAGCGTTAATTCACCCCTCCACTTT.

In its sample, this clone was seen a few times. This chain joins TRBV2 and TRBJ2-7; 8 bases are a match to TRBD1. Germline V gene data show CDR1 as SNHLY and CDR2 as FYNNEI. The CDR3 loop spans 13 amino acids. J was trimmed by 3 bases and V by 8 bases; bases with no gene match: 6. This chain's CDR3 is CASSGGPYYEQYF. Here the CDR3 DNA reads TGTGCCAGCTCAGGGGGCCCCTACTACGAGCAGTACTTC.

This chain uses TRBV5-4 with TRBJ2-2; 7 bases align to TRBD2. This CDR3 spans 17 amino acids. Germline values: CDR1 SGHNT, CDR2 YYREEE (reference sequence). Trimming removed 0 bases from V and 1 base from J; junction bases left unmatched: 6. The CDR3: CASSLGVSSGNTGELFF. CDR3 DNA sequence: TGTGCCAGCAGCTTGGGGGTGTCTAGCGGGAACACCGGGGAGCTGTTTTTT.